This T cell receptor (beta chain) comes out of a study of T-cell memory formation after mild COVID-19. With 0 bases removed from V and 2 bases from J, the gap between germline ends came to 17 bases. Per the germline V gene, CDR1 is MNHEY and CDR2 is SMNVEV (reference sequence). The CDR3 has 17 amino acids. TCRdb processed the 5' RACE reads anew with MiXCR; each CDR3 protein has one entry. The sample contains about 560,000 distinct CDR3 sequences, roughly 21% of which appear only once. This chain links TRBV27 with TRBJ2-7; TRBD1 is a possible D gene (6 bases). The receptor was derived from an adult woman who had mild COVID-19 (a few samples of this study predate the infection). Cell type and time point are not known. Sequencing input: PBMCs or a T cell subset sorted from them (not recorded which). The CDR3 sequence is CASSLSSSRGYPYEQYF. The DNA for the CDR3 is TGTGCCAGCAGTTTATCATCCTCCAGGGGCTACCCCTACGAGCAGTACTTC.